This is a list of T cell receptor beta chains from one sample in a study of blood T cell repertoires in COVID-19. Libraries were prepared by immunoSEQ multiplex PCR; TCRdb keeps only in-frame clonotypes and omits some of them. Seen here are some 150,000 clones, roughly 84% observed once, and the top ten hold less than 50%. Source material: peripheral blood. These receptors were collected from a human donor in a cohort sampled during active COVID-19. Each CDR3 is given with its conserved first and last residue. Each record gives: V gene, J gene, CDR3 protein.

TRBV9	TRBJ2-5	CLRQWWDTEETQYF
TRBV6-5	TRBJ1-2	CASIQGARGGGYTF
TRBV5-1	TRBJ1-6	CASSFSTPIGGSPLHF
TRBV10-3	TRBJ2-1	CAISPSGGINNEQFF
TRBV4-3	TRBJ1-1	CASSQDQENTEAFF
TRBV18	TRBJ2-1	CASSPGGGHSYNEQFF
TRBV5-1	TRBJ2-1	CASSLASAGYNEQFF
TRBV11-2	TRBJ2-1	CASSFYSGGYNEQFF
TRBV5-1	TRBJ2-7	CASSAGQGGSHEQYF
TRBV29-1	TRBJ1-1	CSAQAPLREDTEAFF
TRBV6-2/TRBV6-3	TRBJ2-3	CASSLGMPDTQYF
TRBV9	TRBJ2-2	CASSAGDSGVEELFF
TRBV19	TRBJ2-5	CASSIDRGTQYF
TRBV4-2	TRBJ1-4	CASSQDWGNSNEKLFF
TRBV18	TRBJ2-3	CASSPGTSAVGDTQYF
TRBV18	TRBJ2-5	CASSPLLSGAQETQYF
TRBV2	TRBJ2-1	CASAHGRGLDFEQFF
TRBV11-2	TRBJ2-4	CASSTSGAKNIQYF
TRBV18	TRBJ1-6	CASSPGTGFRNSPLHF
TRBV5-1	TRBJ2-2	CASSRGLVAGELFF
TRBV24-1	TRBJ1-2	CATQEGRGRNYGYTF
TRBV6-5	TRBJ1-5	CASGTGRNQPQHF
TRBV6-6	TRBJ2-5	CASSTRRGETQYF
TRBV7-2	TRBJ2-7	CASSLELEPVTEQYF
TRBV7-9	TRBJ1-5	CASSHRDRGSWASPQHF
TRBV5-4	TRBJ1-6	CASSLQGASDSPLHF
TRBV27	TRBJ2-7	CASSRTAGTMDEQYF
TRBV27	TRBJ2-3	CASSPREDTQYF
TRBV7-2	TRBJ2-3	CASSLSSGLTDTQYF
TRBV6-5	TRBJ2-7	CASSRRQGAPREQYF
TRBV6-5	TRBJ1-2	CASSPGTGYYYGYTF
TRBV6-5	TRBJ1-2	CASVPGIRDYGYTF
TRBV7-2	TRBJ1-2	CASSSQTGDSGGYTF
TRBV18	TRBJ1-2	CASSHASDRFLGYTF
TRBV10-2	TRBJ2-1	CASSESGPSGGNNEQFF
TRBV28	TRBJ1-2	CATPDRDSTYGYTF
TRBV6-2/TRBV6-3	TRBJ1-3	CASRPPGTASGNTIYF
TRBV7-3	TRBJ1-3	CASSLTGGRSGNTIYF
TRBV28	TRBJ2-3	CASSLQLAGVTDTQYF
TRBV6-5	TRBJ1-3	CASSSPENGNTIYF
TRBV19	TRBJ2-5	CASSSPRTGGFQETQYF
TRBV3-1/TRBV3-2	TRBJ2-1	CASSQGGPSSYNEQFF
TRBV6-6	TRBJ1-2	CASSYSSLGGFGYTF
TRBV19	TRBJ1-5	CASSMGQTKEPQHF
TRBV4-1	TRBJ1-3	CASSQDLARNTIYF
TRBV6-5	TRBJ1-5	CASRETVYSNQPQHF
TRBV5-5	TRBJ1-6	CASSLALVGRSSYNSPLHF
TRBV9	TRBJ1-6	CASSVGGGRLNSPLHF
TRBV3-1/TRBV3-2	TRBJ2-7	CASSQDTAGGPYF
TRBV5-1	TRBJ2-3	CASSSLTGSTDTQYF
TRBV11-3	TRBJ1-1	CASSKGQENTEAFF
TRBV5-1	TRBJ2-2	CASSYTGGGVSGELFF
TRBV13	TRBJ2-1	CASSLGSYNEQFF